This TCR beta chain originates from a study of blood T cell repertoires in COVID-19 (dated by TCRdb to the early 2020s). Concerning the study at large: Samples covering the acute and convalescent phases of COVID-19 were provided by collaborators in the United States, Italy and Spain. Deeply sampled blood TCRbeta repertoires from subjects exposed to, actively infected with, or recovered from COVID-19 were included in the dataset. The samples were drawn from two sources: the first 160 participants of the ongoing ImmuneRACE study, and about 1,300 subjects contributed by 6 global collaborators. The repertoires were made available in a free public database intended to serve as a resource for research on the immune response to SARS-CoV-2. The prospective study material was composed of cDNA or gDNA derived from T cells, B-cell-depleted T cells, or PBMCs. The sample metadata nearly always contained a de-identified subject ID, COVID-19 status, age in years and sex. HLA class I and class II types, where available, came from metadata supplied by the sample provider rather than from assay-based typing. What the research found in general, with its limitations: How much clinical and demographic metadata was included differed by source and by participant, and the metadata was provided uncurated.

The CDR3 runs 13 amino acids, cysteine and phenylalanine included. This entry keeps only the CDR3 DNA: 39 bases, framed from base 1. The germline V gene gives CDR1 as SGHRS and CDR2 as YFSETQ. V lost 7 bases and J lost 5 bases; the stretch between them is 15 bases long. This clone occurred a few times. This clone's antigen is unknown. Per-base quality was not reported, and no clone a single base away is much larger than it. TCRbeta CDR3 regions were amplified from genomic DNA using the immunoSEQ Assay, a bias-controlled multiplex PCR. As for the authors' bioinformatics: The number of nucleated cells in each sample was estimated from the amplification of reference gene primers within the assay. Sequence reads were collapsed and filtered to measure the absolute abundance of every unique TCRbeta CDR3 rearrangement. For each sample, productive Simpson clonality was calculated as the square root of Simpson's diversity index across productive rearrangements. TCRdb took over this immuneACCESS table, retaining in-frame rearrangements with V and J assigned. Such tables are incomplete; in checked studies, under half of the missing clones stem from an unresolved V gene, and the remainder is unexplained. V and J calls and clone size follow that table, whereas D and trimming were derived from the DNA. Across this sample there are 90,000 to 150,000 clones, with about 80% seen only once. 3% to 4.5% of the sample is in the top ten clones.

Whole blood was collected in K2EDTA tubes by collaborating institutions according to the institutions' own protocols. For TCRbeta analysis, collaborators shipped samples in one of three forms: frozen whole blood, isolated PBMCs, or DNA extracted from either of those sample types. The material sequenced was peripheral blood. The source is a woman of 80 years or more with acute or convalescent COVID-19. The chain was built from TRBV5-1 and TRBJ1-2; no confident D gene assignment can be made. The DNA is TGCGCCAGCGGCCGGGGTGGAAAGTATGGCTACACCTTC. Its coded protein is CASGRGGKYGYTF.